This entry lists 3 T cell receptor beta chains sequenced from one sample in a study of blood T cell repertoires in COVID-19. This table comes from immunoSEQ multiplex PCR, and its TCRdb copy is limited to in-frame clones, with some not included. The profile covers 250,000 to 350,000 clones, with around nine tenths appearing a single time and approximately 5% taken by the ten largest. The sequenced material came from PBMCs or T cells enriched from blood (not recorded which). These receptors were taken from a woman aged 30 to 39 who had recovered from COVID-19.

V and J are TRBV19 and TRBJ1-2; D is unclear. V was shortened by 5 bases and J by 7 bases, with 11 bases between the two germline ends. The length of the CDR3 is 12 residues. Germline CDR1 is LNHDA and CDR2 is SQIVND (reference sequence). CDR3 amino acids: CASSSGRGGYTF. The CDR3 region has the DNA TGTGCCAGTAGTTCCGGCCGGGGTGGCTACACCTTC.

This chain joins TRBV2 and TRBJ2-7; D is ambiguous. V dropped 8 bases and J dropped 1 base, with 6 bases sitting between them. From germline, CDR1 is SNHLY and CDR2 FYNNEI. This CDR3 comprises 11 residues. This CDR3 is CASRLSYEQYF. The CDR3 nucleotides are TGTGCCAGCCGGTTGTCCTACGAGCAGTACTTC. The entire variable domain, with the rest obtained from reference TRBV2 and TRBJ2-7, is as follows: EPEVTQTPSHQVTQMGQEVILRCVPISNHLYFYWYRQILGQKVEFLVSFYNNEISEKSEIFDDQFSVERPDGSNFTLKIRSTKLEDSAMYFCASRLSYEQYFGPGTRLTVT.

The rearrangement links TRBV19 to TRBJ2-2; possible D gene TRBD1, 6 bases. This CDR3 is built from 15 residues. V lost 7 bases, J lost 0 bases, and 12 bases lay in between. CDR1 and CDR2 from the germline V gene are LNHDA and SQIVND (reference sequence). Here the CDR3 DNA reads TGTGCCAGTATCCTCTCAGGGGCGAACACCGGGGAGCTGTTTTTT. The encoded protein is CASILSGANTGELFF.